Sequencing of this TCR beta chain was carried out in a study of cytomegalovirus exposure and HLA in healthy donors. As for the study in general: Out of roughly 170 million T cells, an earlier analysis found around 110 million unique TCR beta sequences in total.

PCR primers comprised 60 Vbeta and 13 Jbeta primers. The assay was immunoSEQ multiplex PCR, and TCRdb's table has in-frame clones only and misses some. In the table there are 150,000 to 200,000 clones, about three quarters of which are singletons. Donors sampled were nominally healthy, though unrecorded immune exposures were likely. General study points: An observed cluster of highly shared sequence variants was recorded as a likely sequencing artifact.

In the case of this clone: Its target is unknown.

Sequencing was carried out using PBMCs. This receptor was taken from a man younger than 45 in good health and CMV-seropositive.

CDR3 in DNA: TGTGCCAGCAGCTTAAGGACCCCGGGGAACAATGAGCAGTTCTTC. Translation gives CASSLRTPGNNEQFF. V and J are TRBV11-2 and TRBJ2-1; D might be TRBD2 (5 bases). Germline lookup yields CDR1 SGHAT and CDR2 FQNNGV. The CDR3 spans 15 residues. Deletions cut 2 bases from V and 5 bases from J, with 13 bases between.